This T cell receptor beta chain was captured in a study of CD8+ T cells in alopecia areata. Study information: Twice daily, treated patients received 5 to 10 mg of oral tofacitinib.

RNA, once extracted, was reverse transcribed into cDNA for use as the sequencing template. Profiled with immunoSEQ multiplex PCR; TCRdb holds only in-frame clones, not every one. The sample has around 61,000 clones, roughly half seen once; the top ten hold approximately 17%. V shed 2 bases and J 1 base; nucleotides not matched to a gene: 5. This CDR3 has 15 residues. CDR1 is SNHLY and CDR2 is FYNNEI in the germline V gene. Lesional scalp punch biopsies and peripheral blood came from alopecia areata patients. The sequencing here drew on CD8+ T cells sorted from blood, taken at week 0. This receptor was obtained from a human donor with alopecia areata. The V gene is TRBV2, the J gene TRBJ2-7, with 7 bases identical to TRBD2. CDR3: CASSEMRELSYEQYF. DNA for the CDR3: TGTGCCAGCAGTGAAATGCGGGAGTTGTCCTACGAGCAGTACTTC.